This T cell receptor (beta chain) derives from a study of Ad26.COV2.S vaccination and SARS-CoV-2 variants. The CDR3 is 18 amino acids. V gave up 1 base and J gave up 2 bases, with 18 bases separating them. CDR1 SGHTA and CDR2 FQGNSA come from the germline V gene. Only in-frame clones appear in the TCRdb table, and some are missing; sequencing was by immunoSEQ multiplex PCR. The sample includes about 460,000 clones, roughly nine tenths of them seen just once. Described treatment: roughly 19 received Ad26.COV2.S at low or high dose, single or two shots; roughly five received placebo; per-sample allocation not given. Sampling occurred on day 63 after the first vaccine or placebo injection.

Material: peripheral blood, obtained in a trial of Ad26.COV2.S vaccine versus placebo. The sequence came from a person between 18 and 60 years old who received the Ad26.COV2.S COVID-19 vaccine or a placebo. The J gene is TRBJ1-5, the V gene TRBV7-2, with a weak D call TRBD1 (5 bases). CDR3 DNA sequence: TGTGCCAGCAGCTTAGAAAGTGCTCCGGGACGGCGCAATCAGCCCCAGCATTTT. Translation gives CASSLESAPGRRNQPQHF.